One sample yielded the 18 T cell receptor beta chains listed below, sequenced in a study of tumor-infiltrating lymphocytes in primary liver carcinoma. Total RNA (roughly 0.45 ug) served as template for TCR beta cDNA synthesis primed by a constant-region primer. Investigators got TCR beta libraries out of three nested multiplex PCR rounds, done with slightly modified ARM-PCR. Use of TRBV1-TRBV30 forward primers with a C-beta reverse primer characterized the first two PCR rounds, which lasted about 10 cycles each. TCRdb independently ran MiXCR on the multiplex PCR reads; one entry per CDR3 protein. The table has approximately 330,000 distinct CDR3 sequences, almost 65% seen once; the top ten hold under 8.5%. Germline DNA was extracted too, while blood RNA derived from unsorted whole blood. The specimen sequenced was peripheral blood. These receptors all stem from a man aged 35 to 55 with primary liver carcinoma and hepatitis B virus infection.

About this clonotype: This likely comes from a read error, as the CDR3 has no conserved phenylalanine or tryptophan at its end. This sequence joins TRBV11-2 and TRBJ2-7, with a weak D call TRBD1 (6 bases). This CDR3 spans 14 amino acids. Germline V lookup: CDR1 SGHAT, CDR2 FQNNGV. CDR3 in DNA: TGTGCCAGCAACTTAGAGCCAGGGGTGTACGAACAGTACCTC. Translating it yields CASNLEPGVYEQYL.

This rearrangement joins TRBV5-1 to TRBJ2-2, with 8 bases lining up with TRBD2. The V and J ends lost 4 bases and 6 bases, in that order; junction bases with no gene match: 20. Germline lookup yields CDR1 SGHRS and CDR2 YFSETQ. CDR3 length: 19 residues. CDR3: CASSPGTSLGRGRAGELFF. CDR3 coding DNA: TGCGCCAGCAGCCCCGGGACTAGTCTTGGTCGGGGACGGGCCGGGGAGCTGTTTTTT.

The CDR3 loop reads CASAPGSGANVLTF. CDR3 coding DNA: TGTGCCAGCGCCCCCGGCTCTGGGGCCAACGTCCTGACTTTC. This chain joins TRBV6-1 and TRBJ2-6; no clear D gene. V dropped 8 bases and J dropped 0 bases, with 8 bases sitting between them. The CDR3 extends over 14 amino acids. Germline V gives CDR1 MNHNS, CDR2 SASEGT.

Worth noting for this clonotype: Germline and junction disagree at one end, which may indicate a read error. CDR3 coding DNA: TGTGTCAGCAGTCGGACGGATCGAGAGACCCAGTACTTC. Its translation: CVSSRTDRETQYF. V is TRBV6-6 and J is TRBJ2-5; D not certain. This CDR3 has 13 amino acids. The germline CDR1 and CDR2 sequences are MNHNY and SVGAGI (reference sequence).

About this clonotype: This clone may be a read error of a much larger clone one base away. In DNA, the CDR3 is TGTGCCAGCAGTTATCTGGGAGGGCGGAGTGAGACCCAGTACTTC. It yields the protein CASSYLGGRSETQYF. V and J are TRBV6-6 and TRBJ2-5; the match to TRBD2 covers 7 bases. The ends lost 3 bases at V and 5 bases at J; junction bases unmatched: 9. Germline loops: CDR1 MNHNY, CDR2 SVGAGI (reference sequence). The CDR3 has 15 residues.

V usage is TRBV5-4 and J usage is TRBJ2-5, with 7 bases matching TRBD2. The V and J ends lost 4 bases and 7 bases, in that order; junction bases with no gene match: 10. The germline gives CDR1 SGHNT, CDR2 YYREEE (reference sequence). The CDR3 has 14 amino acids. The CDR3 region has the DNA TGTGCCAGCAGCACCAGACTAGCTGAAGGGACCCAGTACTTC. This encodes CASSTRLAEGTQYF. Full variable domain (missing parts from reference TRBV5-4 and TRBJ2-5): ETGVTQSPTHLIKTRGQQVTLRCSSQSGHNTVSWYQQALGQGPQFIFQYYREEENGRGNFPPRFSGLQFPNYSSELNVNALELDDSALYLCASSTRLAEGTQYFGPGTRLLVL.

With regard to this clonotype: This may be a read error, as it is one base from a much larger clone. In this CDR3 the conserved last residue, phenylalanine or tryptophan, is missing, so a read error is likely. The chain links TRBV6-1 to TRBJ1-1; TRBD1 agrees at 8 bases. The germline CDR1 and CDR2 sequences are MNHNS and SASEGT. This CDR3 contains 14 residues. V dropped 6 bases and J dropped 1; count of bases not matched to a gene: 4. CDR3 nucleotides: TGTGCCAGCAGCGTGGGACAGGAGAACACTGAAGCTTTCTAT. It yields the protein CASSVGQENTEAFY.

On this clonotype: This clone may be a read error of a much larger clone one base away. No conserved phenylalanine or tryptophan is present at the end of the CDR3, so a read error is the likely explanation. The gene calls are TRBV5-4 and TRBJ2-3; D might be TRBD1 or TRBD2, each matching 5 bases. There are 16 residues in the CDR3. Trimming pared 3 bases from V and 2 bases from J, leaving 16 bases between. Germline V CDR1 and CDR2: SGHNT, YYREEE (reference sequence). The CDR3: CASSWRSGTFTDTQYL. The CDR3 nucleotides are TGTGCCAGCAGCTGGAGGTCCGGGACCTTCACAGATACGCAGTATTTG.

With regard to this clonotype: Mismatch with germline at one junction end may stem from a read error. The chain has TRBV6-6 and TRBJ2-7; 11 bases agree with TRBD1. The CDR3 spans 14 residues. CDR1 and CDR2 from the germline V gene are MNHNY and SVGAGI (reference sequence). CDR3 DNA sequence: TGTGCCAGCAAACCTGGACAGGGGGCCTACAAGCAGTACTTC. This encodes CASKPGQGAYKQYF.

Concerning this clonotype itself: One junction end does not reproduce the germline sequence, and a read error may be involved. The chain has TRBV7-9 and TRBJ2-3, with TRBD2 as a possible D gene (5 bases). CDR3 length: 15 residues. Germline V gene data show CDR1 as SEHNR and CDR2 as FQNEAQ (reference sequence). Here the CDR3 reads CAGSSLDSSTDTQYF. In DNA, the CDR3 is TGTGCCGGCAGCTCCCTGGACTCCAGCACAGATACGCAGTATTTT.

On this clonotype: A much larger clone differs by one base, so this may be a read error. The gene calls are TRBV6-6 and TRBJ2-1, with a weak D call TRBD2 (6 bases). The CDR3 is 17 amino acids. Germline assignment: CDR1 MNHNY and CDR2 SVGAGI (reference sequence). The CDR3 DNA reads as TGTGCCAGCACTTACAGTGGAGGCGGGAAAGGGAACAATGAGCAGTTCTTC. It specifies CASTYSGGGKGNNEQFF.

A note on this clonotype: Germline and junction disagree at one end, which may indicate a read error. The chain joins TRBV11-2 to TRBJ2-7; possibly TRBD2 for D (5 bases). CDR1 SGHAT and CDR2 FQNNGV come from the germline V gene. This CDR3 has 14 residues. This CDR3 reads CAGSLEEGDYEQYF. As DNA, the CDR3 is TGTGCCGGCAGCTTAGAAGAGGGAGACTACGAGCAGTACTTC.

Details on this clonotype: A read error may explain this, as a much larger clone is one base away. Here the CDR3 omits its conserved ending phenylalanine or tryptophan, so a read error is the likely source. The CDR3: CASSDDRNEQFL. The CDR3 DNA sequence: TGTGCCAGCAGTGACGACCGGAATGAGCAGTTCCTC. The genes are TRBV12-3 or TRBV12-4 and TRBJ2-1; D is unresolved. This CDR3 spans 12 amino acids. Trimming removed 5 bases from V and 7 bases from J, with 9 bases in between.

The table lists this clonotype with a count of one. One end of the junction fails to match germline, which may point to a read error. CDR3 nucleotides: TGTGACAGCAGTTGCTCCCAGGGCAATCAGCCCCAGCATTTT. Protein product: CDSSCSQGNQPQHF. This chain joins TRBV6-2 or TRBV6-3 and TRBJ1-5; unclear D gene. Germline CDR1 and CDR2: MNHEY and SVGEGT. There are 14 residues in the CDR3.

Note on this clonotype: The CDR3 does not end in the conserved phenylalanine or tryptophan, so this is likely a read error. It is unclear where the CDR3 begins or ends on the DNA, so no DNA is shown, and the CDR3 is as TCRdb lists it. The J gene is TRBJ2-4, the V gene TRBV6-1; the table calls TRBD1, which could not be checked here. Counting both end residues, the CDR3 totals 16 amino acids. Looked up from germline, CDR1 is MNHNS and CDR2 is SASEGT. The CDR3 region is CASSDTMDKTKTLSTS.

This clonotype was seen only a few times. The chain joins TRBV28 to TRBJ2-7; no clear D. Per the germline V gene, CDR1 is MDHEN and CDR2 is SYDVKM. This CDR3 has 16 residues. The V end lost 2 bases, the J end lost 1 base, and 15 bases lay between the germline ends. The DNA of the CDR3 is TGTGCCAGCAGTTTACACGGCCAGTCCTATTCCTACGAGCAGTACTTC. This encodes CASSLHGQSYSYEQYF.

This clonotype was recorded at least ten times. The chain carries TRBV11-1 and TRBJ2-7; perhaps TRBD1 as D (6 bases). The CDR3 is made up of 15 amino acids. Trimming took 0 bases from V and 4 from J, leaving 13 bases between them. Germline CDR1 and CDR2: SGHAT and FQDESV (reference sequence). The chain's CDR3 is CASSLASGDFYEQYF. DNA of the CDR3: TGTGCCAGCAGCTTAGCGTCAGGGGATTTTTACGAGCAGTACTTC.

This clonotype was seen only once. At one end, the junction sequence differs from germline, possibly due to a read error. This chain uses TRBV6-1 with TRBJ2-1; tentative D call: TRBD2 (7 bases). Germline lookup yields CDR1 MNHNS and CDR2 SASEGT. CDR3 length: 14 residues. The CDR3 loop reads CASSPGGSNNEQFF. The CDR3 DNA reads TGTGCCAGCAGCCCGGGGGGCTCCAACAATGAGCAGTTCTTC.